A single sample gave rise to the 20 T cell receptor beta chains below, sequenced in a study of OX40 agonist ivuxolimab in advanced cancers. Only in-frame clones appear in the TCRdb table, and some are missing; sequencing was by immunoSEQ multiplex PCR. The repertoire holds tens of thousands of clones, with about 88% as singletons. The sequenced sample was CD4+ or CD8+ T cells sorted from blood, obtained in a trial of the OX40 agonist ivuxolimab. These TCRs come from an adult with an advanced solid tumor such as melanoma, head and neck, liver or kidney cancer.

This rearrangement joins TRBV5-1 to TRBJ2-7; D call uncertain. With 0 bases removed from V and 7 bases from J, the gap between germline ends came to 11 bases. Looked up from germline, CDR1 is SGHRS and CDR2 is YFSETQ. The CDR3 runs to 13 residues. Here the CDR3 DNA reads TGCGCCAGCAGCTTGGATGGGGTAGGGGAGCAGTACTTC. Its protein product is CASSLDGVGEQYF.

The chain has TRBV5-1 and TRBJ2-2; 9 nucleotides agree with TRBD2. CDR1 and CDR2 from the germline V gene are SGHRS and YFSETQ. This CDR3 is built from 19 residues. V lost 4 bases and J lost 2; bases outside the gene matches: 15. The CDR3 DNA reads as TGCGCCAGCAGCACACTCCCTCTGGGCGGGAGGGTAAACACCGGGGAGCTGTTTTTT. Amino acids: CASSTLPLGGRVNTGELFF.

The chain has TRBV6-5 and TRBJ1-5, with 7 bases identical to TRBD1. Germline-derived CDR1 and CDR2 are MNHEY and SVGAGI. The ends lost 6 bases at V and 2 bases at J; junction bases unmatched: 4. This CDR3 is 14 amino acids long. The CDR3: CASRGGAGNQPQHF. The CDR3 DNA reads TGTGCCAGCAGAGGGGGCGCGGGCAATCAGCCCCAGCATTTT.

The chain employs TRBV7-2 and TRBJ2-7; 7 nucleotides align to TRBD2. CDR1 and CDR2 from the germline V gene are SGHTA and FQGNSA. This CDR3 has 16 amino acids. V trimming: 1 base; J trimming: 2 bases; junction bases outside the gene matches: 8. CDR3 region: CASSLVATSRTYEQYF. CDR3 sequence (DNA): TGTGCCAGCAGCTTAGTCGCGACTAGCCGAACCTACGAGCAGTACTTC. Filled out from reference TRBV7-2 and TRBJ2-7, the complete variable domain reads GAGVSQSPSNKVTEKGKDVELRCDPISGHTALYWYRQSLGQGLEFLIYFQGNSAPDKSGLPSDRFSAERTGGSVSTLTIQRTQQEDSAVYLCASSLVATSRTYEQYFGPGTRLTVT.

V is TRBV2 and J is TRBJ2-5, with 8 bases fitting TRBD2. The V segment lost 5 bases and the J segment 5 bases; nucleotides outside the gene matches: 4. The germline V gene has CDR1 SNHLY and CDR2 FYNNEI. The length of the CDR3 is 13 residues. The CDR3 is CASSQREFETQYF. Here the CDR3 DNA reads TGTGCCAGCAGTCAGCGGGAGTTCGAGACCCAGTACTTC.

The V and J genes are TRBV28 and TRBJ2-7; TRBD1 matches 10 bases. V lost 5 bases, J lost 7 bases, and 8 bases stayed unmatched. The germline CDR1 and CDR2 sequences are MDHEN and SYDVKM. There are 14 residues in the CDR3. CDR3 DNA: TGTGCCAGCAGTAAGACAGGGGGCCCCTGGGAGCAGTACTTC. Protein: CASSKTGGPWEQYF.

This chain connects TRBV5-1 to TRBJ2-3; D not resolved. Deletions cut 4 bases from V and 4 bases from J, with 13 bases between. Germline-derived CDR1 and CDR2 are SGHRS and YFSETQ. The CDR3 has 14 residues. CDR3: CASSLVTYPDTQYF. The CDR3 DNA reads TGCGCCAGCAGCCTAGTTACCTACCCAGATACGCAGTATTTT.

This CDR3 is CASSSSGQSQETQYF. DNA for the CDR3: TGTGCCAGCAGCTCTTCGGGTCAGTCACAAGAGACCCAGTACTTC. The gene calls are TRBV7-2 and TRBJ2-5; D gene uncertain. The V end was cut by 4 bases, the J end by 2 bases, with 14 bases between. The CDR3 is 15 amino acids. CDR1 and CDR2 from the germline V gene are SGHTA and FQGNSA. Full variable domain (outside the CDR3, taken from reference TRBV7-2 and TRBJ2-5): GAGVSQSPSNKVTEKGKDVELRCDPISGHTALYWYRQSLGQGLEFLIYFQGNSAPDKSGLPSDRFSAERTGGSVSTLTIQRTQQEDSAVYLCASSSSGQSQETQYFGPGTRLLVL.

There are a few counts of this clone. This CDR3 reads CASSPRGPGPEAFF. DNA for the CDR3: TGTGCCAGCAGCCCTAGGGGGCCCGGGCCTGAAGCTTTCTTT. This chain uses TRBV6-5 with TRBJ1-1; 7 nucleotides agree with TRBD1. Germline CDR1 MNHEY, CDR2 SVGAGI. The CDR3 loop spans 14 amino acids. V lost 6 bases, J lost 6 bases, and 10 bases stayed unmatched.

This clone showed up just once. The junction does not match germline at one end; this may be a read error. This rearrangement joins TRBV7-7 to TRBJ2-7; tentatively, D is TRBD1 (6 bases). Per germline, CDR1 SSHAT and CDR2 FNYEAQ (reference sequence). The length of the CDR3 is 13 residues. The CDR3 protein is CASSLGRTDEQYF. CDR3 nucleotide sequence: TGTGCTAGCAGCTTAGGTAGGACAGACGAGCAGTACTTC. The variable domain in full, with the rest retrieved from reference TRBV7-7 and TRBJ2-7, is GAGVSQSPRYKVTKRGQDVTLRCDPISSHATLYWYQQALGQGPEFLTYFNYEAQPDKSGLPSDRFSAERPEGSISTLTIQRTEQRDSAMYRCASSLGRTDEQYFGPGTRLTVT.

The rearrangement links TRBV6-1 to TRBJ1-5; D gene ambiguous. Trimming left V 7 bases short and J 4 bases short, with 11 bases between. The CDR3 runs to 13 residues. Germline CDR1 reads MNHNS; CDR2 reads SASEGT. The chain's CDR3 is CASIAALNQPQHF. In DNA, the CDR3 is TGTGCCAGCATCGCAGCATTAAATCAGCCCCAGCATTTT.

This chain uses TRBV15 with TRBJ1-1; D remains ambiguous. In germline, CDR1 is LNHNV, CDR2 YYDKDF (reference sequence). V was shortened by 0 bases and J by 6 bases, with 11 bases between the two germline ends. This CDR3 spans 14 amino acids. CDR3 bases: TGTGCCACCAGCAGAGATAGAGGCCAGTCTGAAGCTTTCTTT. Translating it yields CATSRDRGQSEAFF.

This clone was seen just once. The chain joins TRBV27 to TRBJ2-7; weak D call: TRBD2 (7 bases). V was pared by 1 base and J by 4 bases, with 11 bases between. The V gene's germline CDR1 is MNHEY and CDR2 SMNVEV (reference sequence). The CDR3 runs 14 residues. In DNA, the CDR3 is TGTGCCAGCAGTTTATTCAGGGGAGGGTACGAGCAGTACTTC. It translates to CASSLFRGGYEQYF.

The chain carries TRBV5-1 and TRBJ2-1; D ambiguous. Germline lookup yields CDR1 SGHRS and CDR2 YFSETQ. Trimming stripped 1 base from V and 4 bases from J, with 9 bases between. This CDR3 comprises 14 residues. CDR3 amino acids: CASSLQAGYNEQFF. The CDR3 nucleotides read TGCGCCAGCAGCTTGCAAGCTGGTTACAATGAGCAGTTCTTC.

V usage is TRBV6-1 and J usage is TRBJ1-5; no clear D gene. Germline assignment: CDR1 MNHNS and CDR2 SASEGT. The CDR3 has 16 residues. The V gene lost 0 bases and the J gene lost 1 base, with 10 bases spanning the gap. CDR3 protein: CASSEAQRASNQPQHF. The CDR3 DNA follows: TGTGCCAGCAGTGAAGCGCAAAGGGCCAGCAATCAGCCCCAGCATTTT.

The V gene is TRBV30, the J gene TRBJ2-5; tentatively, D is TRBD1 (5 bases). From germline, CDR1 is GTSNPN and CDR2 SVGIG (reference sequence). The CDR3 spans 13 residues. The V and J ends lost 0 bases and 5 bases respectively, with 10 bases between them. The CDR3 bases are TGTGCCTGGAGTGTAGGGGCGTGGGAGACCCAGTACTTC. This gives the protein CAWSVGAWETQYF.

CDR3 residues: CASSSRRTSGFNEQFF. CDR3 nucleotides: TGTGCCAGCAGCTCCCGTAGAACTAGCGGATTCAATGAGCAGTTCTTC. This chain links TRBV7-2 with TRBJ2-1; 8 bases match TRBD2. The CDR3 is made up of 16 amino acids. Looked up from germline, CDR1 is SGHTA and CDR2 is FQGNSA. J was trimmed by 6 bases and V by 4 bases; bases with no gene match: 11.

The chain employs TRBV2 and TRBJ1-4; D is unresolved. Germline V CDR1 and CDR2: SNHLY, FYNNEI. This CDR3 spans 12 amino acids. Deletions cut 4 bases from V and 6 bases from J, with 6 bases between. The CDR3 is CASSGEDEKLFF. In nucleotides, the CDR3 is TGTGCCAGCAGTGGGGAGGATGAAAAACTGTTTTTT. The full variable domain, rest sourced from reference TRBV2 and TRBJ1-4, is EPEVTQTPSHQVTQMGQEVILRCVPISNHLYFYWYRQILGQKVEFLVSFYNNEISEKSEIFDDQFSVERPDGSNFTLKIRSTKLEDSAMYFCASSGEDEKLFFGSGTQLSVL.

This chain joins TRBV9 and TRBJ2-5; TRBD1 might be the D (5 bases). The V end was cut by 0 bases, the J end by 3 bases, with 9 bases between. This CDR3 spans 14 amino acids. Germline V gives CDR1 SGDLS, CDR2 YYNGEE. CDR3 nucleotides: TGTGCCAGCAGCGTAGGTGCAGGGAAAGAGACCCAGTACTTC. This encodes CASSVGAGKETQYF. The full variable domain, with the rest looked up from reference TRBV9 and TRBJ2-5, is DSGVTQTPKHLITATGQRVTLRCSPRSGDLSVYWYQQSLDQGLQFLIQYYNGEERAKGNILERFSAQQFPDLHSELNLSSLELGDSALYFCASSVGAGKETQYFGPGTRLLVL.

This clone has a handful of counts. This chain joins TRBV5-4 and TRBJ2-3, with 9 bases identical to TRBD1. The CDR3 consists of 15 residues. V lost 5 bases, J lost 3 bases, and 7 bases stayed unmatched. Germline assignment: CDR1 SGHNT and CDR2 YYREEE (reference sequence). CDR3 DNA sequence: TGTGCCAGCAGACTGGACAGGGGTTTGACAGATACGCAGTATTTT. It encodes CASRLDRGLTDTQYF.